Presented here are 27 T cell receptor beta chains from one specimen sequenced in a study of control samples from healthy donors and cancer patients. Clones were read by immunoSEQ multiplex PCR, and TCRdb kept only the in-frame ones, dropping some. The sample has 200,000 to 250,000 clones; just under 95% are singletons. Sequencing input: blood. Receptor source: a man in his fifties or sixties in good health.

The V gene is TRBV6-2 or TRBV6-3, the J gene TRBJ2-2; D gene unclear. There are 16 residues in the CDR3. Trimming pared 2 bases from V and 6 bases from J, leaving 16 bases between. Germline CDR1 reads MNHEY; CDR2 reads SVGEGT. CDR3 coding DNA: TGTGCCAGCAGTTACCAGTCCGGCCGGTCCGCCGGGGAGCTGTTTTTT. Protein sequence: CASSYQSGRSAGELFF.

This clone has only a few counts. The V gene is TRBV11-3, the J gene TRBJ1-1, with no clear D. With 1 base removed from V and 9 bases from J, the gap between germline ends came to 15 bases. The germline V gene has CDR1 SGHNT and CDR2 YENEEA. This CDR3 has 14 amino acids. CDR3 sequence: CASSLGFTNTQAFF. CDR3 DNA sequence: TGTGCCAGCAGCTTAGGGTTCACAAACACCCAAGCTTTCTTT.

The genes are TRBV24-1 and TRBJ2-1; D call uncertain. The V gene lost 6 bases and the J gene lost 5 bases, with 7 bases spanning the gap. CDR3 length: 12 amino acids. The V gene's germline CDR1 is KGHDR and CDR2 SFDVKD. CDR3 sequence (DNA): TGTGCCACCAGTAGGATGGACAATGAGCAGTTCTTC. Translated, it gives CATSRMDNEQFF.

The genes are TRBV7-2 and TRBJ2-2, with a tentative D call TRBD1 (6 bases). The CDR3 consists of 14 residues. V shed 5 bases and J shed 5 bases, with 12 bases lying between them. The V gene's germline CDR1 is SGHTA and CDR2 FQGNSA. The CDR3 here is CASSPTGITGELFF. CDR3 DNA: TGTGCCAGCAGCCCCACAGGGATTACCGGGGAGCTGTTTTTT.

V is TRBV6-5 and J is TRBJ1-2, with D unresolved. There are 13 residues in the CDR3. Per germline, CDR1 MNHEY and CDR2 SVGAGI. With 7 bases removed from V and 2 bases from J, the gap between germline ends came to 11 bases. The CDR3 DNA reads TGTGCCAGCAAAGTCGGGCCGAACTATGGCTACACCTTC. Translation gives CASKVGPNYGYTF.

The genes are TRBV28 and TRBJ1-5; D gene ambiguous. Between the trimmed V and J ends, which lost 6 bases and 0 bases, there was a span of 9 bases. This CDR3 spans 14 amino acids. Germline values: CDR1 MDHEN, CDR2 SYDVKM. The CDR3 nucleotides read TGTGCCAGCAGCACACAGTATAGCAATCAGCCCCAGCATTTT. This translates into CASSTQYSNQPQHF.

This clone was seen just once. The J gene is TRBJ2-3, the V gene TRBV19; 10 bases are a match to TRBD2. Germline V gene data show CDR1 as LNHDA and CDR2 as SQIVND (reference sequence). CDR3 size: 16 residues. The trim removed 6 bases at V and 1 base at J, leaving 7 bases unmatched. The CDR3 DNA reads as TGTGCCAGTAGCATCCAGCGGGGGGGCCGCACAGATACGCAGTATTTT. This encodes CASSIQRGGRTDTQYF.

V gene TRBV7-9 combines with J gene TRBJ1-4; 9 nucleotides line up with TRBD1. CDR1 SEHNR and CDR2 FQNEAQ come from the germline V gene (reference sequence). Trimming cost V 7 bases and J 7 bases; bases outside gene matches: 4. This CDR3 contains 13 residues. CDR3 sequence (DNA): TGTGCCAGCAACCTACAGGGGGCTGAAAAACTGTTTTTT. It specifies CASNLQGAEKLFF.

The V gene is TRBV5-8, the J gene TRBJ2-7; either TRBD1 or TRBD2 may fit D (6 bases each). Trimming stripped 2 bases from V and 3 bases from J, with 12 bases between. The CDR3 loop spans 14 amino acids. Germline CDR1 SGHTS, CDR2 YDEGEE. CDR3 sequence (DNA): TGTGCCAGCAGCTTTACAGGGAGGAACTACGAGCAGTACTTC. It specifies CASSFTGRNYEQYF.

The V gene is TRBV10-2, the J gene TRBJ1-6, with 7 bases fitting TRBD1. CDR3 length: 17 residues. The V segment lost 0 bases and the J segment 6 bases; nucleotides outside the gene matches: 8. The germline CDR1 and CDR2 sequences are WSHSY and SAAADI. DNA of the CDR3: TGCGCCAGCAGTGAGTCGGGGGGACAGCTGTTTAATTCACCCCTCCACTTT. Protein product: CASSESGGQLFNSPLHF.

This clone was seen just once. The chain links TRBV6-6 to TRBJ1-4; the D gene is possibly TRBD1 (5 bases). The CDR3 loop spans 15 amino acids. The V end was cut by 0 bases, the J end by 4 bases, with 9 bases between. Per the germline V gene, CDR1 is MNHNY and CDR2 is SVGAGI (reference sequence). The CDR3 bases are TGTGCCAGCAGTTACTCAGGAGGACATAATGAAAAACTGTTTTTT. Amino acid sequence: CASSYSGGHNEKLFF.

This clone appeared once. The rearrangement links TRBV7-3 to TRBJ2-6; no clear D gene. The V and J ends lost 2 bases and 0 bases respectively, with 8 bases between them. This CDR3 comprises 16 residues. Germline V gene sequence: CDR1 SGHTA, CDR2 FQGTGA. CDR3: CASSLQPGSGANVLTF. The CDR3 DNA reads TGTGCCAGCAGCTTACAACCTGGCTCTGGGGCCAACGTCCTGACTTTC.

This chain links TRBV28 with TRBJ2-7; 10 nucleotides line up with TRBD1. The germline CDR1 and CDR2 sequences are MDHEN and SYDVKM. This CDR3 comprises 14 residues. V was pared by 6 bases and J by 4 bases, with 6 bases of the junction left unmatched. The CDR3 here is CASSRTGGSYEQYF. CDR3 sequence (DNA): TGTGCCAGCAGCCGGACAGGGGGATCTTACGAGCAGTACTTC. The whole variable domain, filled in from reference TRBV28 and TRBJ2-7, reads DVKVTQSSRYLVKRTGEKVFLECVQDMDHENMFWYRQDPGLGLRLIYFSYDVKMKEKGDIPEGYSVSREKKERFSLILESASTNQTSMYLCASSRTGGSYEQYFGPGTRLTVT.

The rearrangement joins TRBV5-1 to TRBJ1-2, with D uncertain. CDR3 length equals 14 residues. Germline V gives CDR1 SGHRS, CDR2 YFSETQ. V shed 2 bases and J shed 2 bases, with 10 bases lying between them. DNA of the CDR3: TGCGCCAGCAGCTTTAAGGGCGGCAACTATGGCTACACCTTC. Its protein product is CASSFKGGNYGYTF.

Concerning this clone itself: The junction shows a germline mismatch at one end, possibly a read error. The V gene is TRBV6-5, the J gene TRBJ1-2; weak D call: TRBD1 (6 bases). The CDR3 extends over 15 amino acids. Germline V gene lookup returns CDR1 MNHEY and CDR2 SVGAGI. The CDR3 DNA sequence: TGTGCCAGCAGTTACCGAGGGGGAACCAACTATGTCTACACCTTC. It yields the protein CASSYRGGTNYVYTF.

This chain uses TRBV19 with TRBJ2-1, with TRBD1 matching over 9 bases. Germline CDR1 is LNHDA and CDR2 is SQIVND (reference sequence). Trimming removed 1 base from V and 4 bases from J; junction bases left unmatched: 5. CDR3 size: 16 residues. The CDR3, as DNA: TGTGCCAGTAGTATAGCATGGGACAGGGATTACAATGAGCAGTTCTTC. As protein: CASSIAWDRDYNEQFF.

The chain links TRBV12-3 or TRBV12-4 to TRBJ1-5; D not resolved. V lost 5 bases to trimming and J lost 13 bases, with 12 bases between them. The CDR3 covers 11 residues. CDR3 loop: CASSRAGPQHF. For the CDR3, the DNA is TGTGCCAGCAGTAGGGCGGGCCCTCAGCATTTT.

The J gene is TRBJ2-1, the V gene TRBV19, with a possible D match to TRBD1 (5 bases). Germline CDR1 reads LNHDA; CDR2 reads SQIVND (reference sequence). This CDR3 comprises 15 residues. V lost 2 bases to trimming and J lost 2 bases, with 10 bases between them. The CDR3 nucleotides are TGTGCCAGTAGTATACAGACAGAAGCCTACAATGAGCAGTTCTTC. This sequence encodes CASSIQTEAYNEQFF.

The rearrangement uses TRBV19 and TRBJ1-5, with no clear D. Germline values: CDR1 LNHDA, CDR2 SQIVND (reference sequence). The CDR3 has 13 residues. Deletions cut 0 bases from V and 7 bases from J, with 7 bases between. CDR3 sequence (DNA): TGTGCCAGTAGTATAGACGGGGAGCAGCCCCAGCATTTT. Protein product: CASSIDGEQPQHF.

V gene TRBV27 combines with J gene TRBJ1-5; TRBD1 aligns across 8 bases. This CDR3 has 13 amino acids. The V gene's germline CDR1 is MNHEY and CDR2 SMNVEV (reference sequence). Germline trimming cut 6 bases from V and 11 bases from J; bases unmatched to any gene: 9. The CDR3 DNA reads as TGTGCCAGCAGCCCAGGGGGCCCCCAGGCCCAGCATTTT. Translating it yields CASSPGGPQAQHF.

This rearrangement joins TRBV2 to TRBJ2-1; no reliable D call. With 3 bases removed from V and 10 bases from J, the gap between germline ends came to 13 bases. This CDR3 contains 13 residues. Germline lookup yields CDR1 SNHLY and CDR2 FYNNEI. CDR3 protein: CASSESAVGEQFF. The CDR3 nucleotides read TGTGCCAGCAGTGAGTCCGCCGTGGGGGAGCAGTTCTTC.

Here the CDR3 reads CASIIGGRGDQPQHF. For the CDR3, the DNA is TGTGCCAGCATCATTGGGGGCAGGGGTGATCAGCCCCAGCATTTT. The chain uses TRBV6-5 and TRBJ1-5, with TRBD1 as a possible D gene (6 bases). Trimming pared 7 bases from V and 5 bases from J, leaving 18 bases between. Germline values: CDR1 MNHEY, CDR2 SVGAGI. The CDR3 extends over 15 amino acids.

The CDR3 nucleotides are TGTGCCAGCAGTCACGGGGGCTACACTGAAGCTTTCTTT. Translated, it gives CASSHGGYTEAFF. V is TRBV11-2 and J is TRBJ1-1; maybe TRBD1 (6 bases). The ends were cut back, 6 bases at V and 3 bases at J, with 11 bases in the middle. CDR1 SGHAT and CDR2 FQNNGV come from the germline V gene. The CDR3 covers 13 residues.

The chain combines TRBV3-1 (or the pseudogene TRBV3-2) with TRBJ1-4; unclear D gene. CDR1 is LGHDT, CDR2 YNNKEL, per germline (reference sequence). The CDR3 runs 15 residues. Trimming left V 3 bases short and J 0 bases short, with 8 bases between. CDR3 in DNA: TGTGCCAGCAGCCACCGATCCCCAACTAATGAAAAACTGTTTTTT. This encodes CASSHRSPTNEKLFF.

The chain uses TRBV15 and TRBJ2-5; the D is unclear. CDR3 length equals 15 residues. From germline, CDR1 is LNHNV and CDR2 YYDKDF (reference sequence). V was shortened by 0 bases and J by 7 bases, with 15 bases between the two germline ends. As DNA, the CDR3 is TGTGCCACCAGCAGAGATTGGTCTAGTTCGCGGACCCAGTACTTC. This translates into CATSRDWSSSRTQYF.

This rearrangement joins TRBV28 to TRBJ1-6, with a weak D call TRBD1 (5 bases). CDR3 length equals 15 residues. The V gene's germline CDR1 is MDHEN and CDR2 SYDVKM. V lost 2 bases to trimming and J lost 13 bases, with 18 bases between them. The CDR3 here is CASSLAGAGAGPLHF. CDR3 in DNA: TGTGCCAGCAGTTTAGCCGGAGCCGGGGCTGGGCCCCTCCACTTT.

V is TRBV28 and J is TRBJ2-5; the D gene is possibly TRBD1 (5 bases). This CDR3 comprises 14 residues. Trimming took off 5 bases at V and 1 base at J, with 11 bases between the two ends. Germline CDR1 reads MDHEN; CDR2 reads SYDVKM. DNA for the CDR3: TGTGCCAGCAGTACAAGACAGATCCAAGAGACCCAGTACTTC. Its translation is CASSTRQIQETQYF.